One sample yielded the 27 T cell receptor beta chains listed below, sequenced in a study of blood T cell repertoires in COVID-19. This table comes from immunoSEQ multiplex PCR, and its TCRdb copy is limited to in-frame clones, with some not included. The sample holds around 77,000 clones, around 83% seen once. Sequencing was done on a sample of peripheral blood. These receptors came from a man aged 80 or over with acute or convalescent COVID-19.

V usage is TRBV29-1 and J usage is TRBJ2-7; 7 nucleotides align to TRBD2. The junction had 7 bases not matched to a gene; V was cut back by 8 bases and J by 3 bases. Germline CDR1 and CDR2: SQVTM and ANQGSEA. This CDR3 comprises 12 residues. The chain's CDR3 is CSSLAGDYEQYF. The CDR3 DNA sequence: TGCAGCTCCCTGGCGGGAGACTACGAGCAGTACTTC.

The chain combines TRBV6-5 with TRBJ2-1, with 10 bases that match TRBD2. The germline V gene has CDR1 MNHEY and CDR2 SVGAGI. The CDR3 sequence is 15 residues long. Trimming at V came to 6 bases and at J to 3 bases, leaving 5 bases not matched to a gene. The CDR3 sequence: CASRWTSGLYNEQFF. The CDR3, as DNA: TGTGCCAGCAGGTGGACTAGCGGACTCTACAATGAGCAGTTCTTC.

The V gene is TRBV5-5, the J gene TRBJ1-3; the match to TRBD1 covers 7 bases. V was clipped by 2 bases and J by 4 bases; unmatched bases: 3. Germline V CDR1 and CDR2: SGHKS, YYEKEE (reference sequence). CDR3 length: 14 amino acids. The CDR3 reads CASSLSGGGNTIYF. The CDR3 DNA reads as TGTGCCAGCAGCTTATCAGGGGGAGGAAACACCATATATTTT.

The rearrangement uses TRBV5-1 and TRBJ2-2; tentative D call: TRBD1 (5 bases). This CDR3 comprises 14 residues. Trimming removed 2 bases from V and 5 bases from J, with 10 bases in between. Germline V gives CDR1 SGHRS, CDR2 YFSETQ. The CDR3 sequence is CASSFQGGTGELFF. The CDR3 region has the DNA TGCGCCAGCAGCTTTCAGGGTGGGACCGGGGAGCTGTTTTTT.

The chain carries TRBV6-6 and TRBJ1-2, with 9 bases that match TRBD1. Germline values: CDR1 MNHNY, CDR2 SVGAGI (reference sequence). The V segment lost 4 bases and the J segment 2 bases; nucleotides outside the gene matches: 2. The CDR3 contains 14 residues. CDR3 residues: CASSSGQGNYGYTF. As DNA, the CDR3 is TGTGCCAGCAGTTCCGGACAGGGGAACTATGGCTACACCTTC.

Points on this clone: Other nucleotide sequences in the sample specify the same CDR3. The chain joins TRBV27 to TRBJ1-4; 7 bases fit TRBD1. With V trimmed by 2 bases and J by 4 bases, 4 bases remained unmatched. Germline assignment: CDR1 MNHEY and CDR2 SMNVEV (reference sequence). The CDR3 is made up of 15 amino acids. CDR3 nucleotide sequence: TGTGCCAGCAGTTTAGCGGGACAGCTTAATGAAAAACTGTTTTTT. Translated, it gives CASSLAGQLNEKLFF.

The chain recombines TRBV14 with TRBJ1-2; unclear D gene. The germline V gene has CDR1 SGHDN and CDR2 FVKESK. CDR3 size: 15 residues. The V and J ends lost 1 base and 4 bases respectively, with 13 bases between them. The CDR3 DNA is TGTGCCAGCAGCCAAGTTCGGGGTGTCAGCTATGGCTACACCTTC. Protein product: CASSQVRGVSYGYTF.

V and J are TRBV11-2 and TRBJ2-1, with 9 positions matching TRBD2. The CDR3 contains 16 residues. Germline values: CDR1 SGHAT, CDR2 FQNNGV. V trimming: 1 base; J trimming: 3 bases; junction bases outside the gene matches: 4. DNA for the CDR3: TGTGCCAGCAGCTTAGGGACTAGCGCAATCTACAATGAGCAGTTCTTC. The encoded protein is CASSLGTSAIYNEQFF.

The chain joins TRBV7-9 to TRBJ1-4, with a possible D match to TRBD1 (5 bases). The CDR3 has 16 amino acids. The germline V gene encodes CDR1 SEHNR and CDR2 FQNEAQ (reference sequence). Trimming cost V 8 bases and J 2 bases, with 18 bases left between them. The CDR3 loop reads CASLPFTGGTNEKLFF. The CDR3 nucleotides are TGTGCCAGCCTTCCCTTTACCGGGGGGACTAATGAAAAACTGTTTTTT.

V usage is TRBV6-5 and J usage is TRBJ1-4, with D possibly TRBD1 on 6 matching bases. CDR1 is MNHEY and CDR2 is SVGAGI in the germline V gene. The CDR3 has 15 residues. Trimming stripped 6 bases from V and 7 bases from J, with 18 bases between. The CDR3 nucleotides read TGTGCCAGCAGATTCGACGGGCAAGGGGGTGAAAAACTGTTTTTT. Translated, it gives CASRFDGQGGEKLFF.

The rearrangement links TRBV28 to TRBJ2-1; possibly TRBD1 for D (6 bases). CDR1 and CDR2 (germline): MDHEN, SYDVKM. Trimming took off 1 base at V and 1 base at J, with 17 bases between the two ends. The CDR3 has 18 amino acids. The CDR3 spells CASSLLRSTGLSYNEQFF. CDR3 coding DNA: TGTGCCAGCAGTTTATTAAGATCGACAGGCCTTTCCTACAATGAGCAGTTCTTC.

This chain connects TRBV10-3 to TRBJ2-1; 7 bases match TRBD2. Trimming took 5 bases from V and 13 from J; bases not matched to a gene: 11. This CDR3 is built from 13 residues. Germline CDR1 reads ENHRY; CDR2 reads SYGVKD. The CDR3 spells CAISWGGSDPQFF. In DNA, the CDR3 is TGTGCCATCAGTTGGGGGGGTTCGGACCCCCAGTTCTTC.

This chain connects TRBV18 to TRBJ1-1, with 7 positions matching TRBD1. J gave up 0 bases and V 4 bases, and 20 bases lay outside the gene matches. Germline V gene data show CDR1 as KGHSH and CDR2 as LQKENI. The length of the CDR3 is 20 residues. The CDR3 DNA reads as TGTGCCAGCTCACAAGGCATGTCGGTTGTTATGGGACAGATGAACACTGAAGCTTTCTTT. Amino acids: CASSQGMSVVMGQMNTEAFF.

This CDR3 is CASSTTGEVEKLFF. CDR3 in DNA: TGTGCCAGCAGCACGACAGGGGAGGTCGAAAAACTGTTTTTT. The V call is TRBV7-9, the J call TRBJ1-4; 8 positions agree with TRBD1. Germline lookup yields CDR1 SEHNR and CDR2 FQNEAQ (reference sequence). This CDR3 spans 14 amino acids. The junction had 7 bases not matched to a gene; V was cut back by 5 bases and J by 8 bases.

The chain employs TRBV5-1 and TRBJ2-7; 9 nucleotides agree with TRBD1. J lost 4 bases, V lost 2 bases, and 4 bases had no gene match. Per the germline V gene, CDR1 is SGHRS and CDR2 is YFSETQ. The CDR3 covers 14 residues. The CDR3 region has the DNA TGCGCCAGCAGCTTCCCGGGACAGGGTTACGAGCAGTACTTC. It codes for CASSFPGQGYEQYF.

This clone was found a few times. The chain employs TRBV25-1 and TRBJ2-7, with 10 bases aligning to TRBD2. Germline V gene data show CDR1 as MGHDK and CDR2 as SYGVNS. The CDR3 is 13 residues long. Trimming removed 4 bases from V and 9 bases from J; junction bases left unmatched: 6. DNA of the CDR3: TGTGCCAGCAGTGTACTAGCGGGACAGATGCAGTACTTC. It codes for CASSVLAGQMQYF.

The CDR3 region is CASSEGRFSGNTIYF. The CDR3 DNA follows: TGTGCCAGCAGTGAAGGGCGGTTCTCTGGAAACACCATATATTTT. The J gene is TRBJ1-3, the V gene TRBV2; D not resolved. The V gene's germline CDR1 is SNHLY and CDR2 FYNNEI. The CDR3 runs to 15 residues. Trimming took off 1 base at V and 0 bases at J, with 7 bases between the two ends.

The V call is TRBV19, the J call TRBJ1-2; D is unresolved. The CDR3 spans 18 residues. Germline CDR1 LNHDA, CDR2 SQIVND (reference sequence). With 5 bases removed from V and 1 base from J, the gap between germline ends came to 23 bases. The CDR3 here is CASSSPTPVRGFNYGYTF. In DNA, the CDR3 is TGTGCCAGTAGTTCCCCAACCCCTGTTCGGGGTTTTAACTATGGCTACACCTTC.

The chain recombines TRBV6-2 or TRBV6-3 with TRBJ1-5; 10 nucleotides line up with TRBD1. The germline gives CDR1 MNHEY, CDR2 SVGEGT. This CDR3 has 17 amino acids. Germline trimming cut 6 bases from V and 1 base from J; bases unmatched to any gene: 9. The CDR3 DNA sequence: TGTGCCAGCAGCAGGGACAGGGGAGTTGTGAGCAATCAGCCCCAGCATTTT. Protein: CASSRDRGVVSNQPQHF.

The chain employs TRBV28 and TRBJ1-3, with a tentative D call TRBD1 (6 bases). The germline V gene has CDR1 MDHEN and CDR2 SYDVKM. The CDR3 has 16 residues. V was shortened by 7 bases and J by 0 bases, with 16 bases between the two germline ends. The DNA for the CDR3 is TGTGCCAGCACTGGGGGGGGCGAGGGCTCTGGAAACACCATATATTTT. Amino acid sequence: CASTGGGEGSGNTIYF.

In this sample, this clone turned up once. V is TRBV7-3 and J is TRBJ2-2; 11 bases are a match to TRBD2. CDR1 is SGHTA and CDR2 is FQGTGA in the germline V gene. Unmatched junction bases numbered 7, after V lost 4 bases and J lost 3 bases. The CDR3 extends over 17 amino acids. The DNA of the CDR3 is TGTGCCAGCAGCTGGCTAGCGGGGGGCGGTTACACCGGGGAGCTGTTTTTT. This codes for CASSWLAGGGYTGELFF. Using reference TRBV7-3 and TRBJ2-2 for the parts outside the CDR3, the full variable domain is GAGVSQTPSNKVTEKGKYVELRCDPISGHTALYWYRQSLGQGPEFLIYFQGTGAADDSGLPNDRFFAVRPEGSVSTLKIQRTERGDSAVYLCASSWLAGGGYTGELFFGEGSRLTVL.

The CDR3 is CASSLAGVGTYEQYF. The CDR3 DNA sequence: TGCGCCAGCAGCTTGGCGGGAGTCGGGACCTACGAGCAGTACTTC. The chain couples TRBV5-1 to TRBJ2-7; maybe TRBD2 (6 bases). V shed 0 bases and J shed 2 bases, with 12 bases lying between them. The length of the CDR3 is 15 residues. Germline CDR1 and CDR2: SGHRS and YFSETQ.

Here the CDR3 DNA reads TGTGCCACCAGTGATTTGCTCCGGAGCTCCTACGAGCAGTACTTC. Amino acid sequence: CATSDLLRSSYEQYF. The genes are TRBV24-1 and TRBJ2-7; D unclear. The length of the CDR3 is 15 residues. CDR1 and CDR2 from the germline V gene are KGHDR and SFDVKD. Trimming pared 0 bases from V and 0 bases from J, leaving 8 bases between.

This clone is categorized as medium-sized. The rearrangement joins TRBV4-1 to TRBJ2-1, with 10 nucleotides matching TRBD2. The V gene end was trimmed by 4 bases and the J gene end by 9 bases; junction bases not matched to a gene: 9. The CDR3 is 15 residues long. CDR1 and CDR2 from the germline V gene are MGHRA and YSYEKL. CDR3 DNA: TGCGCCAGCAGCCTACTAAGCGGGGGGGCGAGTGAGCAGTTCTTC. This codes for CASSLLSGGASEQFF.

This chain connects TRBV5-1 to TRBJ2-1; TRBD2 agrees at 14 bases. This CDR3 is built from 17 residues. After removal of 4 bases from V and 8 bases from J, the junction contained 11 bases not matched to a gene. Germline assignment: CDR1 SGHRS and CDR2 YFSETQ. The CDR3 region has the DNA TGCGCCAGCAGCCCGCGACTAGCGGGAGGGCCGGGGGATGAGCAGTTCTTC. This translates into CASSPRLAGGPGDEQFF.

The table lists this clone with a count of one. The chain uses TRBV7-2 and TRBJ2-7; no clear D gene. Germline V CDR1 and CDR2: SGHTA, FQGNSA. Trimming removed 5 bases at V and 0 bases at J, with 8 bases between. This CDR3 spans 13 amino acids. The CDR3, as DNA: TGTGCCAGCAGCCAATCCGGCTCCTACGAGCAGTACTTC. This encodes CASSQSGSYEQYF.

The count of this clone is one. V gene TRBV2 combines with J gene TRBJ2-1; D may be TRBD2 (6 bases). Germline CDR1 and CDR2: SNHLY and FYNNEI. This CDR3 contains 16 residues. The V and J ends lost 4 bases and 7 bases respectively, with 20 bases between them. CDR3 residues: CASSAEGGRVGNEQFF. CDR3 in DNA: TGTGCCAGCAGTGCGGAGGGAGGTAGGGTAGGTAATGAGCAGTTCTTC. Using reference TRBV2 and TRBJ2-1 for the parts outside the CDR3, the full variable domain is EPEVTQTPSHQVTQMGQEVILRCVPISNHLYFYWYRQILGQKVEFLVSFYNNEISEKSEIFDDQFSVERPDGSNFTLKIRSTKLEDSAMYFCASSAEGGRVGNEQFFGPGTRLTVL.